This TCR beta chain was observed in a study of CD8+CD57+ T cells in acquired aplastic anemia. The study, taken as a whole, reports: Between the patient and control groups, CD8+ Simpson's diversity did not differ significantly.

V was clipped by 7 bases and J by 6 bases; unmatched bases: 9. CDR3 length equals 14 residues. From germline, CDR1 is SQVTM and CDR2 ANQGSEA. According to the study, genomic DNA was the template for TCR beta VDJ and CDR3 profiling. TCRdb independently ran MiXCR on the reads; one entry per CDR3 protein. The table lists about 400,000 distinct CDR3 sequences, just under 70% of them singletons, with approximately 3.9% in the top ten. This clonotype was detected many times. What it binds is unknown. The sample comprised sorted CD4+, CD8+, or CD8+CD57+ T cells (not recorded which) from PBMCs. The V and J genes are TRBV29-1 and TRBJ2-1, with 10 bases matching TRBD2. The TCR comes from a human donor in good health, serving as a control. The CDR3 sequence: CSASSGGPLNEQFF. The CDR3 DNA reads TGCAGCGCTTCTAGCGGGGGACCACTCAATGAGCAGTTCTTC.